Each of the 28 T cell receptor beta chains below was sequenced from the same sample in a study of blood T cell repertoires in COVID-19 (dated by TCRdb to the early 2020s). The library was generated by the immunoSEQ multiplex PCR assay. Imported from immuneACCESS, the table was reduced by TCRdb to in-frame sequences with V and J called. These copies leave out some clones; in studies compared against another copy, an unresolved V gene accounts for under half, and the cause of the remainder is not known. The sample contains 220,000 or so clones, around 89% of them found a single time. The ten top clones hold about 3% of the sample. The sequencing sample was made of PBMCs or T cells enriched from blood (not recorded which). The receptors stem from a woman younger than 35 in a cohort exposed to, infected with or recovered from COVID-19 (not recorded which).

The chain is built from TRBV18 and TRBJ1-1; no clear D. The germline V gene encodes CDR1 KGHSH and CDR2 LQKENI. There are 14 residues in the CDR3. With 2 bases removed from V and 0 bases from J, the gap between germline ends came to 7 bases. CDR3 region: CASSPTALNTEAFF. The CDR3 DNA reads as TGTGCCAGCTCACCAACAGCCTTGAACACTGAAGCTTTCTTT. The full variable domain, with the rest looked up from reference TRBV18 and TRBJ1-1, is NAGVMQNPRHLVRRRGQEARLRCSPMKGHSHVYWYRQLPEEGLKFMVYLQKENIIDESGMPKERFSAEFPKEGPSILRIQQVVRGDSAAYFCASSPTALNTEAFFGQGTRLTVV.

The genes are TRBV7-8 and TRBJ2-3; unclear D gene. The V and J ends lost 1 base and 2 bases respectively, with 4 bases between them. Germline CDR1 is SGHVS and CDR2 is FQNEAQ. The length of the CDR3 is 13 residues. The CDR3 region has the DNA TGTGCCAGCAGCTTAGTCCTCACAGATACGCAGTATTTT. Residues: CASSLVLTDTQYF.

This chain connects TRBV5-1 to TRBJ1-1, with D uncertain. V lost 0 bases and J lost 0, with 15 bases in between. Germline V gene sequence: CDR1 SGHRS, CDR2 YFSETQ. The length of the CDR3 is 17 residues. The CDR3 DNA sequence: TGCGCCAGCAGCTTGGGCCCGGGAAACCCCTTGAACACTGAAGCTTTCTTT. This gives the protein CASSLGPGNPLNTEAFF.

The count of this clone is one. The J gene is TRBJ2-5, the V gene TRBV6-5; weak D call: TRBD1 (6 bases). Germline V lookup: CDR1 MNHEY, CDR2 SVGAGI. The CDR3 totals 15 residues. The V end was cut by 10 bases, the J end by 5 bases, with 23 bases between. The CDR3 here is CATRLMPGGRETQYF. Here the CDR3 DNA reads TGTGCCACAAGGCTTATGCCTGGGGGCCGGGAGACCCAGTACTTC.

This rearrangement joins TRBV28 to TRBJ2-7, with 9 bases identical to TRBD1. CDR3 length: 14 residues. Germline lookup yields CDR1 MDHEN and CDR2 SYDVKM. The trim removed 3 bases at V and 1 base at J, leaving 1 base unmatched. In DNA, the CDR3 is TGTGCCAGCAGTTTGGGACAGGGTTCCTACGAGCAGTACTTC. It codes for CASSLGQGSYEQYF.

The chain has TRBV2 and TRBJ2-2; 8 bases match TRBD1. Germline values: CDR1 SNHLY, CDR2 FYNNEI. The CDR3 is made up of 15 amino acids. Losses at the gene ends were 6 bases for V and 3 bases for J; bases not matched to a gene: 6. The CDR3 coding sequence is TGTGCCAGCAGGCCAGGACAGGGCGACACCGGGGAGCTGTTTTTT. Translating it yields CASRPGQGDTGELFF. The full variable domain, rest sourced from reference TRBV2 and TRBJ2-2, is EPEVTQTPSHQVTQMGQEVILRCVPISNHLYFYWYRQILGQKVEFLVSFYNNEISEKSEIFDDQFSVERPDGSNFTLKIRSTKLEDSAMYFCASRPGQGDTGELFFGEGSRLTVL.

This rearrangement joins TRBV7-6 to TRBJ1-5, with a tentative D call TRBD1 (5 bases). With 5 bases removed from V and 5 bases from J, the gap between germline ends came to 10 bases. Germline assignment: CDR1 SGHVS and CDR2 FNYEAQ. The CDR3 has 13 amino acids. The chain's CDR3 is CASSQDSYQPQHF. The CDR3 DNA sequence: TGTGCCAGCAGCCAAGACAGTTATCAGCCCCAGCATTTT.

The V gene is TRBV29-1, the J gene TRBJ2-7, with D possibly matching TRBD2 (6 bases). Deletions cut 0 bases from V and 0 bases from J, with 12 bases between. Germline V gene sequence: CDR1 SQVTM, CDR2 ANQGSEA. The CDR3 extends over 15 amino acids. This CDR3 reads CSVEDPGGSSYEQYF. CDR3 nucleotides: TGCAGCGTTGAAGATCCCGGGGGTAGCTCCTACGAGCAGTACTTC.

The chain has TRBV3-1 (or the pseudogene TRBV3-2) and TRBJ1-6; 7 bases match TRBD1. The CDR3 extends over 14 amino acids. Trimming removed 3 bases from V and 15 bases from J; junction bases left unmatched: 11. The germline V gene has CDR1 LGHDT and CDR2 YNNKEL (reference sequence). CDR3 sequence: CASSHQRDSSLLHF. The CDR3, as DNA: TGTGCCAGCAGCCACCAAAGGGACAGTTCCCTCCTCCACTTT.

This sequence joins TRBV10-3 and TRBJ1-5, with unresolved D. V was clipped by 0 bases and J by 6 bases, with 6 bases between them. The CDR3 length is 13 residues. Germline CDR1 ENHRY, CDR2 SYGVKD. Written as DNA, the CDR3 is TGTGCCATCAGTGAGTCGGCTGGTCAGCCCCAGCATTTT. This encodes CAISESAGQPQHF.

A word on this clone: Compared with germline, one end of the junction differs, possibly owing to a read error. Written as DNA, the CDR3 is TGTGCCAGCAGATTAGGATGGGCTACTCAAAACATTCAGTACTTC. It yields the protein CASRLGWATQNIQYF. The chain carries TRBV11-3 and TRBJ2-4; D not certain. Germline values: CDR1 SGHNT, CDR2 YENEEA. The length of the CDR3 is 15 residues.

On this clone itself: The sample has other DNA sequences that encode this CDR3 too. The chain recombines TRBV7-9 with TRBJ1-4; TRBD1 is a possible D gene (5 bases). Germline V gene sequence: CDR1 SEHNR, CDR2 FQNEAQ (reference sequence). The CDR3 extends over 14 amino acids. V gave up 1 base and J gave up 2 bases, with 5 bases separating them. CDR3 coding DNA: TGTGCCAGCAGCTTAGGGGGCACTAATGAAAAACTGTTTTTT. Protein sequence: CASSLGGTNEKLFF.

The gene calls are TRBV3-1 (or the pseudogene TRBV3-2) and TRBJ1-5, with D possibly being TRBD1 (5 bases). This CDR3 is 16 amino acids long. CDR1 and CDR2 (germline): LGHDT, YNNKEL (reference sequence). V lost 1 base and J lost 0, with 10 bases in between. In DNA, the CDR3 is TGTGCCAGCAGCCAAGGGGGCAGTTATAGCAATCAGCCCCAGCATTTT. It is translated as CASSQGGSYSNQPQHF.

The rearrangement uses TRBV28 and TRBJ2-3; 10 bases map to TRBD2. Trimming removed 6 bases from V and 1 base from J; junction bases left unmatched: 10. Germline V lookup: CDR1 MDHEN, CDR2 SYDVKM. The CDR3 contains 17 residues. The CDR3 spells CASRSGLAVRGTDTQYF. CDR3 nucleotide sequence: TGTGCCAGCAGATCAGGACTAGCGGTTAGAGGCACAGATACGCAGTATTTT. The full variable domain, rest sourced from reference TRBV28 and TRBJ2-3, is DVKVTQSSRYLVKRTGEKVFLECVQDMDHENMFWYRQDPGLGLRLIYFSYDVKMKEKGDIPEGYSVSREKKERFSLILESASTNQTSMYLCASRSGLAVRGTDTQYFGPGTRLTVL.

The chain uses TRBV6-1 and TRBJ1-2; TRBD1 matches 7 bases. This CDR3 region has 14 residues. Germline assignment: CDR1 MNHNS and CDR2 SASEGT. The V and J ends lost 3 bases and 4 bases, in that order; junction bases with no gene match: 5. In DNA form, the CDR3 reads TGTGCCAGCAGTGACCCGACAGGGCCCTATGGCTACACCTTC. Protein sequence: CASSDPTGPYGYTF.

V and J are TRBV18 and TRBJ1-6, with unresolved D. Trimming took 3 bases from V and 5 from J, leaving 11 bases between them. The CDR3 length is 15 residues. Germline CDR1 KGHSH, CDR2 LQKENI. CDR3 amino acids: CASSPLAVNNSPLHF. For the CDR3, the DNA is TGTGCCAGCTCACCCCTAGCCGTAAATAATTCACCCCTCCACTTT.

The CDR3 here is CAWSVEGAQPQHF. The DNA for the CDR3 is TGTGCCTGGAGTGTAGAAGGGGCCCAGCCCCAGCATTTT. The chain is built from TRBV30 and TRBJ1-5; D might be TRBD1 (5 bases). Germline assignment: CDR1 GTSNPN and CDR2 SVGIG (reference sequence). The CDR3 spans 13 residues. Trimming left V 0 bases short and J 7 bases short, with 10 bases between.

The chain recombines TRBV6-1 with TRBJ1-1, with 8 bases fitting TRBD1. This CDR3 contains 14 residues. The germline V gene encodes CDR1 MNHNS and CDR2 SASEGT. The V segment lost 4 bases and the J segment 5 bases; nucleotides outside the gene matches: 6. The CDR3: CASSGRDRRTEAFF. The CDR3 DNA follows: TGTGCCAGCAGTGGCCGGGACAGGAGGACTGAAGCTTTCTTT.

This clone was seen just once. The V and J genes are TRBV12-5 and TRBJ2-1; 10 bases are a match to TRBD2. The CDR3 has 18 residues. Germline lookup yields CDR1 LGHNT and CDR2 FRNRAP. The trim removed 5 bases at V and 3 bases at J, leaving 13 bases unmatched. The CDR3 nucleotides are TGTGCTAGTGGTCCCCACGAAGGACTAGCGGCTTACTACAATGAGCAGTTCTTC. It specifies CASGPHEGLAAYYNEQFF.

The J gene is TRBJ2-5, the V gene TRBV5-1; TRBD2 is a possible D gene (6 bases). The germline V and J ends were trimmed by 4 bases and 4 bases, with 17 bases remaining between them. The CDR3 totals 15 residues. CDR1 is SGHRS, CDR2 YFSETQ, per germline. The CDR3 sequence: CASSPITSFPETQYF. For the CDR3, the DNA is TGCGCCAGCAGCCCCATAACTAGCTTCCCAGAGACCCAGTACTTC.

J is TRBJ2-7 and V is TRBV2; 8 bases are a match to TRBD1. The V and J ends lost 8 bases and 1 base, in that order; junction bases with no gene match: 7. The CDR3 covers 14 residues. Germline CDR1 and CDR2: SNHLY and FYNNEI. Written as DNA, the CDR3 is TGTGCCAGCTCTACAGGGGGACCTTCCTACGAGCAGTACTTC. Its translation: CASSTGGPSYEQYF.

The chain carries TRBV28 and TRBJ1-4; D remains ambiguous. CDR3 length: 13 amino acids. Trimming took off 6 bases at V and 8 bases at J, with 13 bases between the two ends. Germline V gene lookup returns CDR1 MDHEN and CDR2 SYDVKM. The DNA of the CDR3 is TGTGCCAGCAGAAGAGGGAAATCGGAAAAACTGTTTTTT. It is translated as CASRRGKSEKLFF.

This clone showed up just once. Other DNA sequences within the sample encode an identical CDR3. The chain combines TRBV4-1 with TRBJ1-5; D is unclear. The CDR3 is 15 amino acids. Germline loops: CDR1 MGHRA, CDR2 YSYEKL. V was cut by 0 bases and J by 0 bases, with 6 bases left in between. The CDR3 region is CASSQDRGSNQPQHF. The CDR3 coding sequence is TGCGCCAGCAGCCAAGATCGCGGTAGCAATCAGCCCCAGCATTTT.

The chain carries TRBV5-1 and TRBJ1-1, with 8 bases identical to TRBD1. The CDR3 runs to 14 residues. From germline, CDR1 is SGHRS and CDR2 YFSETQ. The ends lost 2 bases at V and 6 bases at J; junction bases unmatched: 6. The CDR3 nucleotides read TGCGCCAGCAGCTTATCAGGGGGCGGACCTGAAGCTTTCTTT. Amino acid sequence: CASSLSGGGPEAFF. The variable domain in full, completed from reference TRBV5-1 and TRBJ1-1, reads KAGVTQTPRYLIKTRGQQVTLSCSPISGHRSVSWYQQTPGQGLQFLFEYFSETQRNKGNFPGRFSGRQFSNSRSEMNVSTLELGDSALYLCASSLSGGGPEAFFGQGTRLTVV.

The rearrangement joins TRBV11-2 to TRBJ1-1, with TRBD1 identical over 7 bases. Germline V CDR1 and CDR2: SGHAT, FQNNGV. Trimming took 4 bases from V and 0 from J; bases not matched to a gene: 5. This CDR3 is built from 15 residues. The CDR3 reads CASSSRQGLNTEAFF. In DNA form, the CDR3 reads TGTGCCAGCAGCTCTAGACAGGGACTGAACACTGAAGCTTTCTTT.

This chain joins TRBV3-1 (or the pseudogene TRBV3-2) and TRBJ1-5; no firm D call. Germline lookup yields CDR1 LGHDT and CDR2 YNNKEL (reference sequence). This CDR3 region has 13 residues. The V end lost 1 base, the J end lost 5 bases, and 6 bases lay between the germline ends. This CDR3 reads CASSQAGDQPQHF. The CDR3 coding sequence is TGTGCCAGCAGCCAAGCCGGGGATCAGCCCCAGCATTTT.

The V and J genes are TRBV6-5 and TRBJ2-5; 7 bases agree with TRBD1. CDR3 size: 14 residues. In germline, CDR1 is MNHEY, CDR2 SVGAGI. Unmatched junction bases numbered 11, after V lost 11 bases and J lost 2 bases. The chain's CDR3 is CAASQGVGQETQYF. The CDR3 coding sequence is TGTGCCGCTTCGCAGGGGGTTGGGCAAGAGACCCAGTACTTC.

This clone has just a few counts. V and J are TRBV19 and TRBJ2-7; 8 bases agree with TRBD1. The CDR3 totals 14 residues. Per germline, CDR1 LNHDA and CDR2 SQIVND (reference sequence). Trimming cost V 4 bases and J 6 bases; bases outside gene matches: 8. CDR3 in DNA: TGTGCCAGTAGTACGCCGGGACAGGTCTTCGAGCAGTACTTC. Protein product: CASSTPGQVFEQYF. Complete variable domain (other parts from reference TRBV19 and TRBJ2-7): DGGITQSPKYLFRKEGQNVTLSCEQNLNHDAMYWYRQDPGQGLRLIYYSQIVNDFQKGDIAEGYSVSREKKESFPLTVTSAQKNPTAFYLCASSTPGQVFEQYFGPGTRLTVT.